This T cell receptor (beta chain) is drawn from a study of shared clonotypes between healthy human individuals. Overall study findings and caveats: The four-donor shared clonotypes exceeded non-shared clonotypes in generation probability, with non-shared ones scoring lower.

Method: immunoSEQ multiplex PCR; TCRdb's copy keeps in-frame clones and lacks some. The profile shows around 2.1 million clones, approximately 94% of them singletons. With regard to this clone: Its antigen is unknown.

The germline V and J ends were trimmed by 4 bases and 3 bases, with 13 bases remaining between them. CDR3 length: 15 amino acids. The germline V gene has CDR1 SNHLY and CDR2 FYNNEI. CD8 cells regarded as naive lacked CD45RO, were positively chosen for CCR7, and omitted terminally differentiated effector memory CD45RA+ cells. J is TRBJ2-1 and V is TRBV2, with D possibly TRBD2 on 6 matching bases. Specimen: naive CD8+ T cells from PBMCs. This sequence originates from a man aged 18 to 29 in good health. Some clones in this sample may be carry-over from other donors' samples. The CDR3, as DNA: TGTGCCAGCAGTGTCGGGACTGCCAACTACAATGAGCAGTTCTTC. It translates to CASSVGTANYNEQFF. Together with reference TRBV2 and TRBJ2-1, the CDR3 gives the full variable domain: EPEVTQTPSHQVTQMGQEVILRCVPISNHLYFYWYRQILGQKVEFLVSFYNNEISEKSEIFDDQFSVERPDGSNFTLKIRSTKLEDSAMYFCASSVGTANYNEQFFGPGTRLTVL.